This TCR beta chain was observed in a study of blood T cell repertoires in COVID-19 (TCRdb year 2020). Regarding the complete study: Collaborator samples came from the United States, Italy and Spain and covered acute and convalescent phases of COVID-19. Nearly every sample came with metadata listing a de-identified subject ID, COVID-19 status, age in years and sex. The dataset comprised deeply sampled blood TCRbeta repertoires from subjects exposed to, actively infected with, or recovered from COVID-19. The repertoires were made available in a free public database intended to serve as a resource for research on the immune response to SARS-CoV-2. HLA class I and class II types, where available, came from metadata supplied by the sample provider rather than from assay-based typing. Samples came from the ongoing ImmuneRACE study (first 160 participants) plus 1,254 subjects from 6 global collaborators. The material from the prospective study consisted of cDNA or gDNA derived from T cells, B-cell-depleted T cells, or PBMCs.

Sequences SGHVS (CDR1) and FNYEAQ (CDR2) are obtained from the germline V gene. Compared with germline, V lacks 3 bases and J lacks 4 bases; bases without a gene match: 10. The CDR3 holds 17 amino acids from the cysteine to the phenylalanine. Only the CDR3 region is kept as DNA, spanning 51 bases read in frame from base 1. TCRbeta CDR3 regions were amplified from genomic DNA using the immunoSEQ Assay, a bias-controlled multiplex PCR. The authors' analysis ran thus. Within the assay, amplification of reference gene primers was used to estimate how many nucleated cells each sample contained. To quantify the absolute abundance of each unique TCRbeta CDR3 rearrangement, sequence reads were collapsed and filtered. For each sample, productive Simpson clonality was calculated as the square root of Simpson's diversity index across productive rearrangements. What TCRdb holds here is the immuneACCESS table cut down to in-frame rearrangements. Part of the clones is not present; checked against another copy, under half of the missing clones reflect an unresolved V gene, and the others are unexplained. V and J calls and clone size are those listed in that table; D and trimming were worked out from the DNA. Here the sample has 490,000 or so clones; approximately 86% occur a single time. The top ten clones comprise roughly 8% of the sample.

With respect to this clone: What this receptor recognizes is not known. Per-base quality was not reported, and no clone a single base away is much larger than it.

The research as a whole found: The quantity of clinical and demographic metadata differed by source and by participant and was supplied without curation.

Participants in the prospective study were aged about 18 to 100 years, lived in over 20 United States geographic areas, and enrolled through a virtual design. Cohort assignment in the prospective study relied on participant-reported clinical history from a screening survey and a study questionnaire. ImmuneRACE Cohort 3 recovered participants were defined by two consecutive negative NP/OP PCR tests, healthcare professional clearance, or symptom resolution. In the prospective study, whole blood, serum and a nasopharyngeal or oropharyngeal swab were collected from each participant by mobile phlebotomists. Over a roughly two-month period, participants in the prospective study had the option of providing additional blood draws and questionnaires. Prospective study blood samples were shipped either frozen or at room temperature before DNA extraction.

Sequenced sample: PBMCs or T cells enriched from blood (not recorded which). The rearrangement joined TRBV7-6 to TRBJ1-4; TRBD1 aligns with 8 central bases. The sequence came from a woman aged 60-75 years who had recovered from COVID-19. This receptor carries the CDR3 CASSFPQGANFNEKLFF. The nucleotide sequence is given as TGTGCCAGCAGCTTTCCGCAGGGGGCTAATTTTAATGAAAAACTGTTTTTT.